Only a few counts were recorded for the clone carrying this TCR beta chain. No antigen is known for it. The data were obtained in a study of a mutant IDH1 vaccine in newly diagnosed glioma. V lost 2 bases, J lost 8 bases, and 13 bases lay in between. The CDR3 is 14 amino acids. Per the germline V gene, CDR1 is SNHLY and CDR2 is FYNNEI. Broader study findings: The study observed vaccine-induced immune responses in approximately 93% of patients. Alterations occurring in top peripheral T cell clonotypes seemed unrelated to pseudoprogression.

Data came from immunoSEQ multiplex PCR; TCRdb stores just in-frame clones and leaves some out. The data show roughly 120,000 clones, roughly 75% seen once. Specified time point: week 11, during vaccination. Topical imiquimod accompanied each vaccine dose, which consisted of 300 ug of mutant IDH1 20-mer peptide. The V gene is TRBV2, the J gene TRBJ1-5, with a weak D call TRBD1 (6 bases). The specimen comprised PBMCs, sampled from a glioma patient whose treatment included an IDH1 peptide vaccine. The sequence was obtained from a man between 40 and 49 years old with glioma. CDR3: CASSETAGGKPQHF. CDR3 bases: TGTGCCAGCAGTGAAACAGCGGGGGGCAAGCCCCAGCATTTT.